These 32 T cell receptor beta chains were all obtained from the same sample, sequenced in a study of T-cell reconstitution after alpha-beta-depleted transplantation in children. A library of TCRbeta sequences, prepared with unique molecular identifiers, was generated. MiXCR was run by TCRdb on the PCR reads, yielding one entry per CDR3 protein. The table includes almost 600,000 distinct CDR3 sequences, 27% detected once. This specimen was PBMCs, taken before TCRalphabeta/CD19-depleted stem cell transplant. The receptors were gathered from a boy in the first two years of life with Wiskott-Aldrich syndrome, due to receive a stem cell transplant.

This chain links TRBV27 with TRBJ2-7; 10 bases are shared with TRBD2. The CDR3 sequence is 15 residues long. V lost 8 bases to trimming and J lost 4 bases; unmatched junction nucleotides: 11. Germline V gene data show CDR1 as MNHEY and CDR2 as SMNVEV (reference sequence). CDR3 sequence: CASGPGLARIYEQYF. Here the CDR3 DNA reads TGTGCCAGCGGTCCGGGACTAGCGAGGATATACGAGCAGTACTTC.

This clonotype occurred a few times. The genes are TRBV12-3 or TRBV12-4 and TRBJ2-4; D is ambiguous. Trimming shortened V by 2 bases and J by 5 bases, and 7 bases separated the two germline ends. The CDR3 sequence is 13 residues long. CDR3 protein: CASSLSAENIQYF. CDR3 bases: TGTGCCAGCAGTTTATCGGCAGAAAACATTCAGTACTTC.

The V gene is TRBV11-1, the J gene TRBJ2-3; 8 bases map to TRBD2. Germline CDR1 SGHAT, CDR2 FQDESV (reference sequence). J lost 1 base, V lost 0 bases, and 15 bases had no gene match. The CDR3 has 20 amino acids. For the CDR3, the DNA is TGTGCCAGCAGCTTAGCATCACGGACCTGGGGGACTAGAGGCACAGATACGCAGTATTTT. Amino acids: CASSLASRTWGTRGTDTQYF.

The chain carries TRBV4-1 and TRBJ2-2; D may be TRBD2 (6 bases). The CDR3 has 16 residues. Germline loops: CDR1 MGHRA, CDR2 YSYEKL. The ends were cut back, 3 bases at V and 13 bases at J, with 24 bases in the middle. The CDR3 region is CASSQRPGDWPRGLFF. The CDR3 DNA reads TGCGCCAGCAGCCAGCGGCCCGGGGACTGGCCGAGGGGGCTGTTTTTT.

This clonotype was recorded a few times. V usage is TRBV6-1 and J usage is TRBJ2-1; 7 bases fit TRBD2. The trim removed 8 bases at V and 0 bases at J, leaving 4 bases unmatched. The CDR3 is made up of 14 amino acids. In germline, CDR1 is MNHNS, CDR2 SASEGT. This chain's CDR3 is CASSSGISYNEQFF. The CDR3 DNA sequence: TGTGCCAGCTCGAGCGGGATCTCCTACAATGAGCAGTTCTTC.

This clonotype was seen once. J is TRBJ2-1 and V is TRBV21-1; the table's TRBD2 call for D was not verified on the DNA. TRBV21-1 is a pseudogene. There are 20 residues in the CDR3. CDR3 sequence (DNA): TGTGCCAGCAGCCGGGGGTCACTAGCGGGAGGGGAGGGGTATCGCCATGAGCAGTTCTTC. Amino acids: CASSRGSLAGGEGYRHEQFF.

This rearrangement joins TRBV20-1 to TRBJ2-5, with 7 bases aligning to TRBD2. The CDR3 totals 16 residues. Germline CDR1 and CDR2: DFQATT and SNEGSKA (reference sequence). J gave up 2 bases and V 7 bases, and 16 bases lay outside the gene matches. The CDR3 nucleotides read TGCAGTGTTGAAGCGGGCGGGAGTGGTGGGCAAGAGACCCAGTACTTC. It encodes CSVEAGGSGGQETQYF.

The table lists this clonotype with a few counts. The chain joins TRBV11-2 to TRBJ2-7; the D gene could be TRBD1 or TRBD2 (5 bases each). V was trimmed by 5 bases and J by 2 bases, leaving 16 bases between them. Germline-derived CDR1 and CDR2 are SGHAT and FQNNGV. The CDR3 is made up of 15 amino acids. The CDR3 DNA sequence: TGTGCCAGCAGCATAAACCGGGACCGAGCCTACGAGCAGTACTTC. This sequence encodes CASSINRDRAYEQYF.

A few counts support this clonotype. The chain carries TRBV25-1 and TRBJ2-2; unclear D gene. With 3 bases removed from V and 7 bases from J, the gap between germline ends came to 21 bases. The CDR3 spans 17 residues. Germline V gene lookup returns CDR1 MGHDK and CDR2 SYGVNS. The CDR3 loop reads CASSERFRPRRFGELFF. As DNA, the CDR3 is TGTGCCAGCAGTGAGCGGTTTCGCCCCCGGCGCTTCGGGGAGCTGTTTTTT.

This clonotype was picked up a small number of times. At one boundary the junction diverges from the germline segment, which might be a read error. The chain is built from TRBV20-1 and TRBJ2-3; 10 positions agree with TRBD2. The CDR3 runs to 15 residues. Germline loops: CDR1 DFQATT, CDR2 SNEGSKA (reference sequence). CDR3 coding DNA: TGCAGTGCTAGAGATCTTTTTCCTAGCGGGAGTGAGGCTGATTTT. Residues: CSARDLFPSGSEADF.

This clonotype came up a few times. The rearrangement uses TRBV11-1 and TRBJ2-3; TRBD1 aligns across 8 bases. There are 15 residues in the CDR3. Germline assignment: CDR1 SGHAT and CDR2 FQDESV (reference sequence). J lost 4 bases, V lost 1 base, and 4 bases had no gene match. CDR3 sequence: CASSLGQGAPDTQYF. CDR3 DNA: TGTGCCAGCAGCTTAGGGCAGGGGGCTCCAGATACGCAGTATTTT.

The chain uses TRBV20-1 and TRBJ2-3; perhaps TRBD2 as D (5 bases). Germline CDR1 reads DFQATT; CDR2 reads SNEGSKA (reference sequence). The V end lost 7 bases, the J end lost 0 bases, and 20 bases lay between the germline ends. This CDR3 comprises 16 residues. The CDR3 bases are TGCAGTGAGACGGACGAAGCGGAGGCTAGCACAGATACGCAGTATTTT. This encodes CSETDEAEASTDTQYF.

The rearrangement links TRBV28 to TRBJ2-5; possibly TRBD2 for D (8 bases). Trimming shortened V by 4 bases and J by 5 bases, and 17 bases separated the two germline ends. The CDR3 totals 15 residues. Germline-derived CDR1 and CDR2 are MDHEN and SYDVKM. Here the CDR3 DNA reads TGTGCCAGCAGTTCAACGACAGGGACTAGGGAGACCCAGTACTTC. Translation gives CASSSTTGTRETQYF.

The chain carries TRBV7-6 and TRBJ2-1; 10 positions match TRBD2. The germline CDR1 and CDR2 sequences are SGHVS and FNYEAQ. This CDR3 contains 19 residues. Trimming at V came to 0 bases and at J to 6 bases, leaving 14 bases not matched to a gene. CDR3 nucleotide sequence: TGTGCCAGCAGCTTAGCAAGAGGGTCTAGCGGGAGTCGGGCCAATGAGCAGTTCTTC. Encoded protein: CASSLARGSSGSRANEQFF.

The chain recombines TRBV3-1 with TRBJ1-1; D is unresolved. The germline gives CDR1 LGHDT, CDR2 YNNKEL (reference sequence). The germline V and J ends were trimmed by 1 base and 1 base, with 10 bases remaining between them. The CDR3 is 15 amino acids. The CDR3 region has the DNA TGTGCCAGCAGCCAAGTCCGCCGTCCGAACACTGAAGCTTTCTTT. Its protein is CASSQVRRPNTEAFF.

This clonotype turned up a few times. The genes are TRBV5-4 and TRBJ2-2, with 7 bases fitting TRBD1. Germline lookup yields CDR1 SGHNT and CDR2 YYREEE (reference sequence). V was clipped by 0 bases and J by 1 base; unmatched bases: 12. The CDR3 runs 19 residues. The CDR3 loop reads CASSLEVYGGQMNTGELFF. For the CDR3, the DNA is TGTGCCAGCAGCTTGGAGGTATATGGGGGACAGATGAACACCGGGGAGCTGTTTTTT.

The sample holds a few counts of this clonotype. V gene TRBV4-1 combines with J gene TRBJ2-2, with TRBD2 matching 10 bases. Per germline, CDR1 MGHRA and CDR2 YSYEKL. The CDR3 has 18 residues. After removal of 1 base from V and 5 bases from J, the junction contained 10 bases not matched to a gene. CDR3 nucleotide sequence: TGCGCCAGCAGCCAAGGGCACTCGAGGACTAGCGGAACCGGGGAGCTGTTTTTT. Translating it yields CASSQGHSRTSGTGELFF.

The chain employs TRBV21-1 and TRBJ1-2; the table's D call of TRBD1 was not tested on the DNA. TRBV21-1 is given as a pseudogene. CDR3 length: 12 residues. The CDR3 DNA reads TGTGCCAGCAAATCGGGGGATGATGGCTACACCTTC. Residues: CASKSGDDGYTF.

This clonotype turned up a few times. In DNA, the CDR3 is TGCAGCGTTAAAAGGGAACACGGGGAGCTGTTTTTT. Residues: CSVKREHGELFF. The chain links TRBV29-1 to TRBJ2-2; D gene ambiguous. The V end lost 5 bases, the J end lost 7 bases, and 11 bases lay between the germline ends. Germline CDR1 SQVTM, CDR2 ANQGSEA. The CDR3 totals 12 residues.

As regards this clonotype: A read error may produce the germline difference seen at one junction end. In DNA form, the CDR3 reads TGCTGTGCGGGTCGGAGGAGGGGTGCGCCATCCGGTGAGCAGTTCTTC. It is translated as CCAGRRRGAPSGEQFF. This chain joins TRBV20-1 and TRBJ2-1; possibly TRBD2 for D (6 bases). CDR1 and CDR2 (germline): DFQATT, SNEGSKA (reference sequence). This CDR3 has 16 residues.

V and J are TRBV28 and TRBJ2-2; D could derive from TRBD1 or TRBD2 (5 bases each). Germline V gives CDR1 MDHEN, CDR2 SYDVKM. Trimming took 7 bases from V and 6 from J, leaving 9 bases between them. The CDR3 totals 12 residues. CDR3 sequence: CASTWGSGELFF. CDR3 DNA sequence: TGTGCCAGCACTTGGGGGTCCGGGGAGCTGTTTTTT.

This clonotype was detected a few times. J is TRBJ2-7 and V is TRBV28; TRBD1 agrees at 8 bases. The CDR3 sequence is 15 residues long. Germline V gene data show CDR1 as MDHEN and CDR2 as SYDVKM. J gave up 0 bases and V 6 bases, and 7 bases lay outside the gene matches. The CDR3, as DNA: TGTGCCAGCAGATTGACAGGGGCCAGCTCCTACGAGCAGTACTTC. Translated, it gives CASRLTGASSYEQYF.

As to this clonotype: The junction and the germline gene differ at one end; a read error may be behind it. The chain couples TRBV18 to TRBJ1-5; D remains unclear. CDR1 is KGHSH and CDR2 is LQKENI in the germline V gene. The CDR3 totals 13 residues. The CDR3 protein is CAISASGNQPQHF. CDR3 coding DNA: TGTGCCATCTCAGCATCGGGTAATCAGCCCCAGCATTTT.

V is TRBV20-1 and J is TRBJ2-2; unclear D gene. CDR1 and CDR2 from the germline V gene are DFQATT and SNEGSKA (reference sequence). This CDR3 has 15 amino acids. Trimming stripped 1 base from V and 1 base from J, with 10 bases between. In DNA form, the CDR3 reads TGCAGTGCTAGAGTTCCCGAGAGGAACACCGGGGAGCTGTTTTTT. Its translation is CSARVPERNTGELFF.

This clonotype was observed a handful of times. V and J are TRBV28 and TRBJ2-5; D is undetermined. The ends were cut back, 8 bases at V and 5 bases at J, with 21 bases in the middle. Germline lookup yields CDR1 MDHEN and CDR2 SYDVKM. This CDR3 has 15 residues. This CDR3 is CASAQWFGIGETQYF. DNA of the CDR3: TGTGCCAGCGCGCAATGGTTTGGGATAGGGGAGACCCAGTACTTC.

The chain joins TRBV29-1 to TRBJ2-1; possible D gene TRBD2, 6 bases. From germline, CDR1 is SQVTM and CDR2 ANQGSEA. CDR3 length: 12 amino acids. Trimming removed 5 bases at V and 8 bases at J, with 13 bases between. The chain's CDR3 is CSVRRELHEQFF. Here the CDR3 DNA reads TGCAGCGTTCGGCGGGAACTTCATGAGCAGTTCTTC.

This clonotype was detected only a few times. The chain uses TRBV5-1 and TRBJ1-6; the D is unclear. The germline V gene has CDR1 SGHRS and CDR2 YFSETQ. The CDR3 consists of 15 residues. Trimming removed 0 bases from V and 8 bases from J, with 12 bases in between. The CDR3 region has the DNA TGCGCCAGCAGCTTGGCCGGGTTATGGGATTCACCCCTCCACTTT. Amino acids: CASSLAGLWDSPLHF.

This sequence joins TRBV28 and TRBJ2-5; D not certain. The V gene lost 5 bases and the J gene lost 7 bases, with 11 bases spanning the gap. The V gene's germline CDR1 is MDHEN and CDR2 SYDVKM. This CDR3 is 12 amino acids long. Here the CDR3 reads CASSPPMGTQYF. Written as DNA, the CDR3 is TGTGCCAGCAGTCCTCCCATGGGGACCCAGTACTTC.

On this clonotype: Because the CDR3's place on the DNA is in doubt, the DNA is left out and the CDR3 is given as listed by TCRdb. The gene calls are TRBV12-3 or TRBV12-4 and TRBJ2-3; the tabulated D call, TRBD2, remains unverified against the DNA. The CDR3 length equals 13 residues, ends included. CDR3 amino acids: CASSLVMGAAQYF.

This chain links TRBV20-1 with TRBJ2-3; 8 bases are shared with TRBD2. Germline CDR1 is DFQATT and CDR2 is SNEGSKA (reference sequence). There are 14 residues in the CDR3. V gave up 1 base and J gave up 2 bases; unmatched junction bases: 2. CDR3 region: CSARAGGNTDTQYF. The DNA for the CDR3 is TGCAGTGCTAGAGCGGGAGGGAACACAGATACGCAGTATTTT.

The genes are TRBV20-1 and TRBJ2-2; D perhaps matches TRBD2 (6 bases). The CDR3 has 14 residues. Per the germline V gene, CDR1 is DFQATT and CDR2 is SNEGSKA (reference sequence). Trimming stripped 0 bases from V and 7 bases from J, with 12 bases between. Here the CDR3 DNA reads TGCAGTGCTAGAGAACCCGGGACTGGCGGGGAGCTGTTTTTT. Its translation is CSAREPGTGGELFF.

The V gene is TRBV11-2, the J gene TRBJ2-5; the match to TRBD1 covers 7 bases. The germline CDR1 and CDR2 sequences are SGHAT and FQNNGV. This CDR3 has 16 residues. V gave up 0 bases and J gave up 5 bases; unmatched junction bases: 9. CDR3 sequence (DNA): TGTGCCAGCAGCTTAGATGAAGGGGGCAGATGGGAGACCCAGTACTTC. The encoded protein is CASSLDEGGRWETQYF.